These 10 T cell receptor beta chains originate from one sample sequenced in a study of sequential checkpoint blockade in melanoma. Some clones are missing from TCRdb's copy, which holds only in-frame ones; the method was immunoSEQ multiplex PCR. Of around 15,000 clones detected, 70% to 85% appear once; the ten largest clones hold approximately 30%. Sample treatment: randomized to nivolumab then ipilimumab (arm A) or the reverse (arm B). Source: CD8+ T cells sorted from blood (inferred from file names), taken from a patient given nivolumab and ipilimumab in sequence. The receptor source for this set is a human donor with melanoma.

V and J are TRBV6-4 and TRBJ2-2; tentative D call: TRBD2 (5 bases). Trimming left V 10 bases short and J 7 bases short, with 16 bases between. Germline V CDR1 and CDR2: MRHNA, SNTAGT. The CDR3 spans 13 residues. The CDR3 nucleotides are TGTGCCACCGCATCCGGGAATAGCGGGGAGCTGTTTTTT. Residues: CATASGNSGELFF.

The chain links TRBV7-9 to TRBJ2-1; 10 bases agree with TRBD2. CDR3 length: 16 residues. Germline CDR1 reads SEHNR; CDR2 reads FQNEAQ (reference sequence). V lost 4 bases to trimming and J lost 3 bases; unmatched junction nucleotides: 6. CDR3 loop: CASSSTTSGRYNEQFF. Here the CDR3 DNA reads TGTGCCAGCAGCTCAACGACTAGCGGGCGCTACAATGAGCAGTTCTTC.

The rearrangement joins TRBV7-2 to TRBJ2-2, with TRBD2 matching 14 bases. CDR3 length: 17 residues. Germline V lookup: CDR1 SGHTA, CDR2 FQGNSA. V gave up 5 bases and J gave up 5 bases; unmatched junction bases: 7. The CDR3 loop reads CASSVSRLAGGTGELFF. Here the CDR3 DNA reads TGTGCCAGCAGCGTTTCCCGACTAGCGGGAGGGACCGGGGAGCTGTTTTTT.

The gene calls are TRBV29-1 and TRBJ2-7; D uncertain. Per the germline V gene, CDR1 is SQVTM and CDR2 is ANQGSEA. The CDR3 has 11 amino acids. The V and J ends lost 5 bases and 3 bases respectively, with 8 bases between them. The CDR3 DNA is TGCAGCGTTTTAGAATTCTACGAGCAGTACTTC. Translated: CSVLEFYEQYF.

This clone rates as medium-sized. The chain uses TRBV10-1 and TRBJ1-3; weak D call: TRBD1 (5 bases). V lost 7 bases, J lost 0 bases, and 19 bases lay in between. CDR1 WNHNN and CDR2 SYGVQD come from the germline V gene (reference sequence). The CDR3 loop spans 17 amino acids. The CDR3 DNA reads TGCGCCAGCAATATAGTGCGACAGCCTCGCTCTGGAAACACCATATATTTT. Amino acid sequence: CASNIVRQPRSGNTIYF.

The gene calls are TRBV19 and TRBJ1-5, with 7 positions matching TRBD1. Trimming cost V 11 bases and J 0 bases; bases outside gene matches: 10. CDR3 length equals 15 residues. Germline CDR1 is LNHDA and CDR2 is SQIVND (reference sequence). The DNA for the CDR3 is TGTGCCTGCTCTGCCGGGACAGCTAGCAATCAGCCCCAGCATTTT. Its protein is CACSAGTASNQPQHF.

This clone was picked up one time. V usage is TRBV11-1 and J usage is TRBJ1-6; TRBD1 agrees at 8 bases. The CDR3 sequence is 14 residues long. In germline, CDR1 is SGHAT, CDR2 FQDESV (reference sequence). V lost 5 bases to trimming and J lost 5 bases; unmatched junction nucleotides: 2. The CDR3 region has the DNA TGTGCCAGCAGCCGGACAGGGAATAATTCACCCCTCCACTTT. Amino acid sequence: CASSRTGNNSPLHF.

There are a few counts of this clone. The genes are TRBV6-5 and TRBJ1-2, with D maybe TRBD1 (6 bases). Germline CDR1 MNHEY, CDR2 SVGAGI. The V gene lost 7 bases and the J gene lost 8 bases, with 14 bases spanning the gap. CDR3 length: 12 amino acids. The CDR3 is CASNLGGRGYTF. CDR3 coding DNA: TGTGCCAGCAATCTCGGGGGGCGAGGCTACACCTTC.

The chain has TRBV18 and TRBJ2-7, with TRBD1 identical over 7 bases. The CDR3 runs 13 residues. J gave up 5 bases and V 6 bases, and 7 bases lay outside the gene matches. Germline CDR1 and CDR2: KGHSH and LQKENI. The CDR3 is CASSRTGLDEQYF. The DNA for the CDR3 is TGTGCCAGCTCGCGGACAGGACTGGACGAGCAGTACTTC.

The V and J genes are TRBV9 and TRBJ2-4; 8 nucleotides align to TRBD1. J lost 3 bases, V lost 3 bases, and 8 bases had no gene match. This CDR3 has 16 amino acids. Germline lookup yields CDR1 SGDLS and CDR2 YYNGEE. The CDR3 loop reads CASSAPGGWGKNIQYF. The CDR3 DNA is TGTGCCAGCAGCGCACCAGGGGGCTGGGGCAAAAACATTCAGTACTTC.